This T cell receptor beta chain was profiled in a study of Graves' ophthalmopathy and Graves' hyperthyroidism (dated 2018 in TCRdb). In the study overall: Peripheral blood was collected before any treatment was given, at the time of initial diagnosis. The study used TCR beta repertoire signatures to distinguish Graves' ophthalmopathy from Graves' hyperthyroidism and to predict progression to ophthalmopathy. In total, 135 blood samples were TCR-sequenced: 43 ophthalmopathy, around 75 hyperthyroidism and approximately 17 hyperthyroidism-to-ophthalmopathy patients. To explore V-J signatures that separate ophthalmopathy from hyperthyroidism, a discovery set of more than 95 patients was enrolled, consisting of roughly 45 with ophthalmopathy and approximately 60 with stable hyperthyroidism. The independent validation cohort included 18 to 20 hyperthyroidism patients plus 17 patients who later progressed from hyperthyroidism to ophthalmopathy. In six or seven hyperthyroidism patients, the T-cell repertoires found in thyroid tissue were compared with those found in blood. Following sampling, methimazole starting at 30 mg daily was administered to hyperthyroidism patients, and high-dose intravenous methylprednisolone was administered to ophthalmopathy patients.

The CDR3 numbers 15 residues from cysteine through phenylalanine. The retained sequence is limited to the CDR3, 45 bases, with the frame set at the first base. V gives up 0 bases and J gives up 6 bases, and the segment between their germline ends measures 15 bases. CDR1 and CDR2, per the germline V gene, are SGDLS and YYNGEE. Results and caveats for the whole study, not just this receptor: Most expanded thyroid clonotypes with frequency above 0.001 were also detected in blood, suggesting blood repertoires may reflect the thyroid immune response. In cross-validation, the 13-signature model distinguished ophthalmopathy from stable hyperthyroidism with more than 85% sensitivity and over 81% specificity, while in the test set the corresponding values were about 80% and 75%. In validation, the model predicted ophthalmopathy progression with nearly 71% sensitivity and 72.22% specificity; roughly eleven predicted patients were CT-confirmed with GO in a median of approximately six months. Sample size was not statistically predetermined, and group allocation was not concealed from the investigators.

For repertoire sequencing, the TCR beta CDR3 regions were amplified from RNA transcripts. The first round was an RT-PCR using HTBI primers with the Qiagen OneStep RT-PCR kit, and this first round was followed by a second-round multiplex PCR, then size selection and purification. Libraries were sequenced on an Illumina HiSeq2000 using paired-end 100 bp reads. Per the original workflow: SOAPnuke was used to process the reads, throwing out any read that had adapters, had uncalled bases, had a mean Phred below 15, or lacked an exact constant-primer or identifier match. COPE v1.2.5 was used to merge the high-quality paired reads. Each unique nucleotide sequence was defined as a clonotype, and clonotypes were aligned to IMGT TRB V, D and J references with MiTCR v1.1. The analysis was limited to V-J combinations with a frequency above 0.0001, which together covered around 99% of the repertoires. For each V-J combination, a TCR clonal expansion and chaos score was defined as F50 clonal expansion divided by the chaos observed in the TCRdist matrix. Welch's t-statistics and random forest were used to narrow the features down to about twelve V-J combinations, which were then fed into a naive Bayes classifier. The Morisita-Horn index was used to measure how similar the thyroid and blood repertoires were. The raw public data were reprocessed by TCRdb itself: fastp quality trimming at Q25, MiXCR clonotype calling, in-frame beta chains only. Rows are unified per CDR3 protein, each entry keeping the most common DNA and genes. The V and J calls were determined by TCRdb, not by the authors. This sample is represented by about 740,000 distinct CDR3 sequences; 35% to 50% of them were singletons. Together, the top ten hold approximately 46% of the sample.

This clonotype was seen at least ten times. Its target antigen remains unknown. Base qualities are not recorded, but no much larger clone differs from it by a single base. Ophthalmopathy patients were characterized by moderately to severely active disease, a Clinical Activity Score of at least 3, a NOSPECS grade of at least 4, and a disease duration under 3 months. Patients with other autoimmune diseases, uncontrolled infections, pregnancy or lactation were excluded. Diagnosis relied on clinical symptoms, serum thyroxine, TRAb, thyroid ultrasound and orbital computed tomography. Using Ficoll-Paque density gradient centrifugation, PBMCs were isolated from about 9.4 ml of fresh peripheral blood. Trizol reagent was used to extract the total RNA, and its quality was then checked on an Agilent 2100 Bioanalyzer.

The sequence was obtained from an adult man with Graves' ophthalmopathy. The V and J genes are TRBV9 and TRBJ1-2; the D gene is perhaps TRBD1, from 5 matching bases. The sample was peripheral blood. The DNA is as follows: TGTGCCAGCAGCGTAGTCTATGCGGGGCTAGATGGCTACACCTTC. Its protein is CASSVVYAGLDGYTF.